This T cell receptor (beta chain) is from a study of cytomegalovirus exposure and HLA in healthy donors. Germline assignment: CDR1 PRHDT and CDR2 FYEKMQ (reference sequence). The CDR3 runs 16 residues. Trimming removed 1 base from V and 2 bases from J; junction bases left unmatched: 7. Whole-study results and caveats: The only immune exposure information that was available was CMV serostatus.

A multiplex PCR was run with 60 Vbeta primers and 13 Jbeta primers. Libraries were prepared by immunoSEQ multiplex PCR; TCRdb keeps only in-frame clonotypes and omits some of them. This table has approximately 81,000 clones, around four fifths appearing once. Note on this clone: Its target is not known.

Sequenced material: PBMCs. The receptor's source is a man in his fifties or sixties in good health and CMV-seropositive. The chain is built from TRBV13 and TRBJ2-5, with 7 positions matching TRBD2. The CDR3 DNA sequence: TGTGCCAGCAGCTTAGAGGGAGCGGGAAGTCAAGAGACCCAGTACTTC. It encodes CASSLEGAGSQETQYF.